Presented here are 25 T cell receptor beta chains from one specimen sequenced in a study of cytomegalovirus exposure and HLA in healthy donors. The PCR was carried out with 60 Vbeta primers and 13 Jbeta primers. TCRdb's table, derived via immunoSEQ multiplex PCR, lists solely in-frame clones and lacks some. The sample holds over 150,000 clones; 65% to 85% are singletons and the top ten take roughly 1.2%. Material: PBMCs. These receptors originate from a boy younger than 10 in good health and CMV-seronegative.

CDR3: CASSSYRDSNEKLFF. The CDR3, as DNA: TGTGCCAGCAGTTCATACAGGGATTCTAATGAAAAACTGTTTTTT. The chain has TRBV27 and TRBJ1-4; weak D call: TRBD1 (6 bases). Germline assignment: CDR1 MNHEY and CDR2 SMNVEV (reference sequence). V was clipped by 4 bases and J by 3 bases, with 12 bases between them. The CDR3 contains 15 residues.

Remarks on this clone: At one of its ends the junction is not consistent with the germline gene, which may arise from a read error. The chain carries TRBV7-7 and TRBJ1-1; D ambiguous. This CDR3 is built from 13 residues. Per germline, CDR1 SSHAT and CDR2 FNYEAQ (reference sequence). CDR3 loop: CASSLVEGTEAFF. The CDR3 nucleotides read TGTGCTAGCAGCTTAGTGGAGGGCACTGAAGCTTTCTTT.

The chain uses TRBV2 and TRBJ2-1, with D tentatively TRBD2 (6 bases). V was pared by 2 bases and J by 0 bases, with 8 bases between. This CDR3 is built from 15 residues. Germline V gene data show CDR1 as SNHLY and CDR2 as FYNNEI. Written as DNA, the CDR3 is TGTGCCAGCAGTGAACTAGCGAGCTCCTACAATGAGCAGTTCTTC. It specifies CASSELASSYNEQFF. Variable domain in full (rest from reference TRBV2 and TRBJ2-1): EPEVTQTPSHQVTQMGQEVILRCVPISNHLYFYWYRQILGQKVEFLVSFYNNEISEKSEIFDDQFSVERPDGSNFTLKIRSTKLEDSAMYFCASSELASSYNEQFFGPGTRLTVL.

The rearrangement links TRBV27 to TRBJ2-3, with TRBD1 matching 7 bases. Germline CDR1 and CDR2: MNHEY and SMNVEV (reference sequence). Unmatched junction bases numbered 11, after V lost 7 bases and J lost 4 bases. The CDR3 totals 15 residues. For the CDR3, the DNA is TGTGCCAGCACCACTATGGACAGGTATCCAGATACGCAGTATTTT. Encoded protein: CASTTMDRYPDTQYF.

The chain employs TRBV19 and TRBJ2-7, with 10 bases matching TRBD1. V lost 5 bases and J lost 3; bases outside the gene matches: 4. Germline V lookup: CDR1 LNHDA, CDR2 SQIVND (reference sequence). The length of the CDR3 is 14 residues. This CDR3 reads CASSPGQGVYEQYF. For the CDR3, the DNA is TGTGCCAGTAGTCCCGGACAGGGGGTCTACGAGCAGTACTTC.

This chain uses TRBV5-6 with TRBJ1-1; D is perhaps TRBD1 (5 bases). The CDR3 is 15 amino acids. Trimming removed 3 bases from V and 1 base from J, with 13 bases in between. CDR1 is SGHDT, CDR2 YYEEEE, per germline. The CDR3 spells CASSYSTGRNTEAFF. Here the CDR3 DNA reads TGTGCCAGCAGCTACTCTACAGGACGGAACACTGAAGCTTTCTTT.

The V and J genes are TRBV5-4 and TRBJ2-1, with 9 positions matching TRBD2. Trimming removed 0 bases from V and 9 bases from J; junction bases left unmatched: 7. The germline V gene has CDR1 SGHNT and CDR2 YYREEE (reference sequence). The CDR3 covers 15 residues. Here the CDR3 DNA reads TGTGCCAGCAGCTTGGGGCTCCTAGCGGGGAGTGAGCAGTTCTTC. This sequence encodes CASSLGLLAGSEQFF.

In its sample, this clone was seen once. An end of the junction does not agree with germline; a read error may underlie this. The V gene is TRBV7-9, the J gene TRBJ2-7; perhaps TRBD2 as D (6 bases). Germline-derived CDR1 and CDR2 are SEHNR and FQNEAQ (reference sequence). CDR3 length equals 14 residues. The CDR3 nucleotides are TGTTCCAGCAGCTTACCGGGACTCTCCTACGAGCAGTACTTC. Its translation: CSSSLPGLSYEQYF. The entire variable domain, with the rest obtained from reference TRBV7-9 and TRBJ2-7, is as follows: DTGVSQNPRHKITKRGQNVTFRCDPISEHNRLYWYRQTLGQGPEFLTYFQNEAQLEKSRLLSDRFSAERPKGSFSTLEIQRTEQGDSAMYLCSSSLPGLSYEQYFGPGTRLTVT.

A single count supports this clone. The V call is TRBV11-2, the J call TRBJ2-3, with TRBD1 identical over 9 bases. Germline trimming cut 1 base from V and 5 bases from J; bases unmatched to any gene: 4. In germline, CDR1 is SGHAT, CDR2 FQNNGV. The CDR3 consists of 15 residues. The CDR3: CASSLVQGAGDTQYF. The CDR3 bases are TGTGCCAGCAGCTTAGTACAGGGGGCGGGAGATACGCAGTATTTT.

The chain is built from TRBV6-4 and TRBJ2-1, with TRBD2 matching 14 bases. V shed 5 bases, J shed 7 bases, and the junction held 10 bases outside the gene matches. The CDR3 is made up of 17 amino acids. Germline-derived CDR1 and CDR2 are MRHNA and SNTAGT. The DNA of the CDR3 is TGTGCCAGCAGTTTCCTTCGACTAGCGGGAGGGCCGAATGAGCAGTTCTTC. Encoded protein: CASSFLRLAGGPNEQFF.

The chain has TRBV5-1 and TRBJ1-1, with D perhaps TRBD1 (6 bases). The V end lost 0 bases, the J end lost 1 base, and 10 bases lay between the germline ends. Germline V gene sequence: CDR1 SGHRS, CDR2 YFSETQ. The CDR3 contains 15 residues. CDR3 sequence reads: CASSLAMGQNTEAFF. The CDR3 bases are TGCGCCAGCAGCTTGGCCATGGGACAGAACACTGAAGCTTTCTTT. The whole variable domain, filled in from reference TRBV5-1 and TRBJ1-1, reads KAGVTQTPRYLIKTRGQQVTLSCSPISGHRSVSWYQQTPGQGLQFLFEYFSETQRNKGNFPGRFSGRQFSNSRSEMNVSTLELGDSALYLCASSLAMGQNTEAFFGQGTRLTVV.

This clone was seen only once. The chain carries TRBV19 and TRBJ1-1; 7 positions match TRBD1. Germline CDR1 reads LNHDA; CDR2 reads SQIVND (reference sequence). Losses at the gene ends were 6 bases for V and 5 bases for J; bases not matched to a gene: 6. The CDR3 runs to 13 residues. CDR3 nucleotide sequence: TGTGCCAGTAGAGACAGGGTAGGTACTGAAGCTTTCTTT. Protein: CASRDRVGTEAFF.

CDR3 sequence (DNA): TGTGCCAGCAGCTTAACGCTGGCGGGGGGCACCTATGGCTACACCTTC. This encodes CASSLTLAGGTYGYTF. The chain combines TRBV7-2 with TRBJ1-2; possibly TRBD1 for D (6 bases). V was pared by 2 bases and J by 4 bases, with 17 bases between. Germline assignment: CDR1 SGHTA and CDR2 FQGNSA. The CDR3 extends over 16 amino acids.

The chain employs TRBV29-1 and TRBJ2-5, with D possibly matching TRBD2 (6 bases). CDR1 and CDR2 (germline): SQVTM, ANQGSEA. The CDR3 runs 15 residues. V was clipped by 1 base and J by 5 bases, with 17 bases between them. CDR3 in amino acids: CSVEAGTGGRETQYF. CDR3 sequence (DNA): TGCAGCGTTGAAGCCGGGACTGGGGGTCGTGAGACCCAGTACTTC.

This clone was detected once. The genes are TRBV5-4 and TRBJ1-1; possibly TRBD1 for D (6 bases). Trimming cost V 1 base and J 2 bases, with 9 bases left between them. This CDR3 has 14 amino acids. Germline-derived CDR1 and CDR2 are SGHNT and YYREEE (reference sequence). The CDR3 bases are TGTGCCAGCAGCTTGCAGGGGTCTAACACTGAAGCTTTCTTT. Amino acids: CASSLQGSNTEAFF.

The chain links TRBV7-9 to TRBJ1-2; D not certain. This CDR3 contains 15 residues. V lost 0 bases to trimming and J lost 2 bases, with 10 bases between them. The germline V gene has CDR1 SEHNR and CDR2 FQNEAQ (reference sequence). The CDR3 coding sequence is TGTGCCAGCAGCTTAGCCAGGACGGGGAACTATGGCTACACCTTC. Amino acids: CASSLARTGNYGYTF.

The genes are TRBV19 and TRBJ2-6; tentatively, D is TRBD1 (5 bases). The CDR3 covers 16 residues. Germline CDR1 and CDR2: LNHDA and SQIVND (reference sequence). Trimming removed 10 bases from V and 4 bases from J, with 20 bases in between. The CDR3 DNA reads as TGTGCCACTAAACTTCTTACAGGTGCCGGGGCCAACGTCCTGACTTTC. This encodes CATKLLTGAGANVLTF.

This clone was found a few times. In DNA form, the CDR3 reads TGTGCCAGCAGCGTAGGACCGGGGGGCACCATATATTTT. This translates into CASSVGPGGTIYF. This chain uses TRBV9 with TRBJ1-3; perhaps TRBD1 as D (5 bases). The germline V and J ends were trimmed by 0 bases and 9 bases, with 10 bases remaining between them. The CDR3 loop spans 13 amino acids. Germline V gives CDR1 SGDLS, CDR2 YYNGEE.

The rearrangement joins TRBV19 to TRBJ2-7, with 7 bases aligning to TRBD1. The trim removed 3 bases at V and 4 bases at J, leaving 6 bases unmatched. Germline V gene sequence: CDR1 LNHDA, CDR2 SQIVND (reference sequence). The CDR3 extends over 14 amino acids. The CDR3 loop reads CASSIPGGTYEQYF. CDR3 nucleotides: TGTGCCAGTAGTATTCCAGGGGGTACGTACGAGCAGTACTTC.

V usage is TRBV2 and J usage is TRBJ1-1; TRBD1 is a possible D gene (6 bases). Trimming removed 2 bases at V and 8 bases at J, with 12 bases between. The length of the CDR3 is 13 residues. The V gene's germline CDR1 is SNHLY and CDR2 FYNNEI. The CDR3 coding sequence is TGTGCCAGCAGTGAAAACGTGGGGGCAGAAGCTTTCTTT. Translating gives CASSENVGAEAFF.

The chain recombines TRBV4-3 with TRBJ2-7; D gene ambiguous. This CDR3 is 13 amino acids long. The germline CDR1 and CDR2 sequences are LGHNA and YSLEER. V dropped 0 bases and J dropped 3 bases, with 6 bases sitting between them. CDR3 residues: CASSQEYSYEQYV. The CDR3 DNA follows: TGCGCCAGCAGCCAAGAATACAGCTACGAGCAGTACGTC.

The rearrangement uses TRBV10-3 and TRBJ1-1; TRBD1 matches at 7 bases. J gave up 0 bases and V 8 bases, and 3 bases lay outside the gene matches. Germline assignment: CDR1 ENHRY and CDR2 SYGVKD. The CDR3 totals 13 residues. CDR3 coding DNA: TGTGCCATCGGGACAGCTTTGAACACTGAAGCTTTCTTT. It specifies CAIGTALNTEAFF.

The chain has TRBV4-2 and TRBJ2-5, with 7 bases that match TRBD2. Looked up from germline, CDR1 is LGHNA and CDR2 is YNFKEQ. V lost 4 bases, J lost 4 bases, and 12 bases stayed unmatched. This CDR3 spans 16 amino acids. The CDR3 bases are TGTGCCAGCAGCCTCGCCACCGCGGGAGCCGGAGAGACCCAGTACTTC. Encoded protein: CASSLATAGAGETQYF.

Note on this clone: The sample holds other DNA sequences that translate to the same CDR3. The rearrangement joins TRBV7-2 to TRBJ2-3, with 10 bases identical to TRBD2. This CDR3 has 16 residues. In germline, CDR1 is SGHTA, CDR2 FQGNSA. With 0 bases clipped from V and 1 base from J, the junction kept 1 base outside the gene matches. For the CDR3, the DNA is TGTGCCAGCAGCTTAGCGCTAGCGGGGGGCACAGATACGCAGTATTTT. Its protein product is CASSLALAGGTDTQYF. Full variable domain (missing parts from reference TRBV7-2 and TRBJ2-3): GAGVSQSPSNKVTEKGKDVELRCDPISGHTALYWYRQSLGQGLEFLIYFQGNSAPDKSGLPSDRFSAERTGGSVSTLTIQRTQQEDSAVYLCASSLALAGGTDTQYFGPGTRLTVL.

J is TRBJ2-7 and V is TRBV6-1; 9 positions agree with TRBD1. The CDR3 covers 18 residues. The J segment lost 7 bases and the V segment lost 4 bases, leaving 20 bases of the junction unmatched. Germline values: CDR1 MNHNS, CDR2 SASEGT. The CDR3 coding sequence is TGTGCCAGCAGTGTCCCGGACAGGGGAATCCAGGCCTCGGGAGAGCAGTACTTC. This encodes CASSVPDRGIQASGEQYF.